The clone carrying this T cell receptor beta chain was recorded a few times. The antigen remains undetermined. The record originates from a study of regulatory T cells in long-lasting Graves disease. Overall study findings and caveats: Newly diagnosed patients had higher TCR diversity than persistent Graves' patients did.

Noted time point: newly diagnosed GD, antithyroid drugs for less than 3 months. RNA from PBMCs was the source of the TCR library. The germline gives CDR1 KGHDR, CDR2 SFDVKD. The CDR3 is made up of 14 amino acids. Deletions cut 2 bases from V and 5 bases from J, with 12 bases between. iRepertoire HTBI primers and Arm-PCR of CDR3 regions built TCR beta libraries. Original analysis: Samples jointly harbored 60 to 70 TRBV and about 15 TRBJ segments. Each CDR3 protein is one row after TCRdb ran MiXCR on the multiplex PCR reads. The V and J calls here are based on TCRdb, not the publication. The sample records about 620,000 distinct CDR3 sequences, 15% to 20% being singletons. The same specimen was also included in a second study, on T cells in Graves' hyperthyroidism and ophthalmopathy. According to that study: Patients aged 18 to 65 had newly diagnosed hyperthyroidism of under 2 months' duration. Clinical symptoms, serum thyroxine, TRAb, thyroid ultrasound and orbital computed tomography informed diagnoses.

This clonotype was sampled from a woman aged 25-40 years with Graves disease. The sample in question was peripheral blood mononuclear cells (PBMCs), obtained at new diagnosis, from a patient treated with antithyroid drugs. This sequence joins TRBV24-1 and TRBJ2-7; a weak D match, TRBD1 (6 bases). The CDR3 here is CATSDSFRGHEQYF. The CDR3 DNA follows: TGTGCCACCAGTGATTCATTCAGGGGTCACGAGCAGTACTTC.